This T cell receptor beta chain was profiled in a study of T cell changes during pregnancy in multiple sclerosis. Germline CDR1 reads SGHAT; CDR2 reads FQNNGV. This CDR3 has 15 amino acids. V gave up 5 bases and J gave up 2 bases, with 12 bases separating them. Assay: immunoSEQ multiplex PCR; the TCRdb copy retains only in-frame clones and omits some. The data contain some 41,000 clones, roughly nine tenths of them singletons. This clone was detected once. Here the sequenced sample was CD4+ T cells from peripheral blood mononuclear cells, taken in the third trimester of pregnancy. The genes are TRBV11-2 and TRBJ2-2, with D possibly TRBD1 on 5 matching bases. This receptor was taken from a female donor in good health, enrolled as a control in a pregnancy study. As DNA, the CDR3 is TGTGCCAGCAGCCGAATAGGACAAAACACCGGGGAGCTGTTTTTT. It specifies CASSRIGQNTGELFF.